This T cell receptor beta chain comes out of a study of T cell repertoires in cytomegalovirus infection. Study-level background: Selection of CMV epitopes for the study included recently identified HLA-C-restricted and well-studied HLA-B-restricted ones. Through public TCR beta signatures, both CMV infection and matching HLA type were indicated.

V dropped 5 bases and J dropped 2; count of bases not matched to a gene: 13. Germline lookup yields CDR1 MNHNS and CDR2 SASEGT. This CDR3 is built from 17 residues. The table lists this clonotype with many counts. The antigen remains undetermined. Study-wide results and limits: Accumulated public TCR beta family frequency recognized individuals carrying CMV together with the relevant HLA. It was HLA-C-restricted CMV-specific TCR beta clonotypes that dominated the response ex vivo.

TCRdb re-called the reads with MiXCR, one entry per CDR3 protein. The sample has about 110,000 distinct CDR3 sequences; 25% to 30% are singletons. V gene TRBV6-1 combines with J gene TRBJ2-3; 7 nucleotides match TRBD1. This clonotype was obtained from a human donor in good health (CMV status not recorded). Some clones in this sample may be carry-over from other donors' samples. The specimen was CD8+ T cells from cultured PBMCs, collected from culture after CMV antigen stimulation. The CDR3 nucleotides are TGTGCCAGCAGTTCAAACACTGCCGGGACAGCCACAGATACGCAGTATTTT. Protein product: CASSSNTAGTATDTQYF.